What follows is one T cell receptor beta chain and its context. Looked up from germline, CDR1 is MDHEN and CDR2 is SYDVKM. Trimming removed 4 bases from V and 5 bases from J; junction bases left unmatched: 10. The CDR3 consists of 17 residues. This record comes from a study of OX40 agonist ivuxolimab in advanced cancers. Study summary: With ivuxolimab, an agonistic anti-OX40 (CD134) antibody, patients were treated.

The method was immunoSEQ multiplex PCR; TCRdb's version includes in-frame clones alone and lacks a portion of them. The table includes more than 85,000 clones, roughly 89% detected once. The TCR originated in an adult with an advanced solid tumor such as melanoma, head and neck, liver or kidney cancer. This chain links TRBV28 with TRBJ2-7; 14 bases are shared with TRBD2. Specimen: CD4+ or CD8+ T cells sorted from blood, collected in a trial of the OX40 agonist ivuxolimab. CDR3 nucleotides: TGTGCCAGCAGTTCGTTGACCGGGACTAGCGGGAGAAACGAGCAGTACTTC. Translated: CASSSLTGTSGRNEQYF.